These 13 T cell receptor beta chains originate from one sample sequenced in a study of blood T cell repertoires in COVID-19. Sequenced by immunoSEQ multiplex PCR; TCRdb stores in-frame clones only, minus some. In the table there are 50,000 to 75,000 clones, about 70% of which are singletons. Material: peripheral blood. Every receptor here comes from a woman between 50 and 59 years old with active or convalescent COVID-19.

This clone was counted between two and nine times. The chain couples TRBV27 to TRBJ2-6; TRBD1 aligns across 7 bases. The V gene end was trimmed by 6 bases and the J gene end by 0 bases; junction bases not matched to a gene: 8. Germline values: CDR1 MNHEY, CDR2 SMNVEV (reference sequence). The CDR3 contains 17 residues. Here the CDR3 reads CASSRWTGSSGANVLTF. The CDR3 DNA sequence: TGTGCCAGCAGCCGGTGGACAGGCAGCTCTGGGGCCAACGTCCTGACTTTC.

The rearrangement links TRBV25-1 to TRBJ2-1, with 13 bases that match TRBD2. Germline V gives CDR1 MGHDK, CDR2 SYGVNS. With 2 bases clipped from V and 6 bases from J, the junction kept 7 bases outside the gene matches. This CDR3 has 17 amino acids. This CDR3 is CASSEPTSGRGVNEQFF. The CDR3 region has the DNA TGTGCCAGCAGTGAACCTACTAGCGGGAGGGGGGTCAATGAGCAGTTCTTC.

This chain connects TRBV6-6 to TRBJ2-1, with D perhaps TRBD2 (6 bases). CDR1 is MNHNY, CDR2 SVGAGI, per germline (reference sequence). The CDR3 runs 15 residues. Trimming shortened V by 10 bases and J by 4 bases, and 20 bases separated the two germline ends. CDR3 coding DNA: TGTGCCACCGCCTGGAGGGAAGAAGGTTACAATGAGCAGTTCTTC. This sequence encodes CATAWREEGYNEQFF.

The chain links TRBV2 to TRBJ2-6; tentatively, D is TRBD1 (5 bases). Deletions cut 6 bases from V and 0 bases from J, with 15 bases between. Germline lookup yields CDR1 SNHLY and CDR2 FYNNEI. The CDR3 contains 17 residues. Here the CDR3 DNA reads TGTGCCAGCAGCAAGGGGTATGGGGACTCTGGGGCCAACGTCCTGACTTTC. Amino acids: CASSKGYGDSGANVLTF. The full variable domain, its missing parts supplied by reference TRBV2 and TRBJ2-6, is EPEVTQTPSHQVTQMGQEVILRCVPISNHLYFYWYRQILGQKVEFLVSFYNNEISEKSEIFDDQFSVERPDGSNFTLKIRSTKLEDSAMYFCASSKGYGDSGANVLTFGAGSRLTVL.

The chain employs TRBV24-1 and TRBJ2-5, with TRBD1 identical over 8 bases. Germline V gives CDR1 KGHDR, CDR2 SFDVKD. The V gene end was trimmed by 4 bases and the J gene end by 4 bases; junction bases not matched to a gene: 10. The CDR3 has 16 amino acids. CDR3 sequence reads: CATSDHGQGRAETQYF. CDR3 nucleotide sequence: TGTGCCACCAGTGACCACGGACAGGGACGGGCAGAGACCCAGTACTTC.

This chain uses TRBV27 with TRBJ2-3; 9 bases line up with TRBD2. The germline V gene has CDR1 MNHEY and CDR2 SMNVEV (reference sequence). The length of the CDR3 is 19 residues. Losses at the gene ends were 4 bases for V and 2 bases for J; bases not matched to a gene: 16. CDR3 loop: CASSYPLPLTSGHTDTQYF. CDR3 coding DNA: TGTGCCAGCAGTTACCCCCTCCCCCTGACTAGCGGTCACACAGATACGCAGTATTTT.

This clone was seen once. The chain links TRBV5-4 to TRBJ2-3; D not resolved. Per germline, CDR1 SGHNT and CDR2 YYREEE (reference sequence). The CDR3 consists of 17 residues. Trimming cost V 5 bases and J 2 bases, with 21 bases left between them. DNA of the CDR3: TGTGCCAGCAGACAATACCCTAGGAGAGAGGACACAGATACGCAGTATTTT. Amino acids: CASRQYPRREDTDTQYF.

The chain is built from TRBV3-1 (or the pseudogene TRBV3-2) and TRBJ2-7; 9 positions agree with TRBD2. There are 14 residues in the CDR3. V lost 4 bases to trimming and J lost 5 bases; unmatched junction nucleotides: 6. Germline CDR1 is LGHDT and CDR2 is YNNKEL (reference sequence). CDR3 region: CASSPPGLANEQYF. As DNA, the CDR3 is TGTGCCAGCAGCCCACCGGGACTAGCAAACGAGCAGTACTTC.

The J gene is TRBJ2-3, the V gene TRBV6-1; TRBD1 might be the D (5 bases). Germline CDR1 reads MNHNS; CDR2 reads SASEGT. V lost 3 bases and J lost 5, with 15 bases in between. The length of the CDR3 is 15 residues. CDR3 sequence: CASSDLGGARDTQYF. For the CDR3, the DNA is TGTGCCAGCAGTGATCTTGGTGGGGCTAGAGATACGCAGTATTTT.

The V and J genes are TRBV6-5 and TRBJ2-7; maybe TRBD1 (5 bases). CDR1 is MNHEY, CDR2 SVGAGI, per germline. CDR3 length: 14 amino acids. The V end was cut by 7 bases, the J end by 2 bases, with 15 bases between. CDR3 nucleotide sequence: TGTGCCAGCATTCAGGGTCCGGGCCCCTACGAGCAGTACTTC. It translates to CASIQGPGPYEQYF.

This sequence joins TRBV18 and TRBJ2-2, with 10 bases matching TRBD2. The CDR3 sequence is 15 residues long. V dropped 2 bases and J dropped 5; count of bases not matched to a gene: 2. Germline loops: CDR1 KGHSH, CDR2 LQKENI. The DNA for the CDR3 is TGTGCCAGCTCACCATTTAGCGGGAGGACCGGGGAGCTGTTTTTT. Its protein product is CASSPFSGRTGELFF.

The chain uses TRBV5-6 and TRBJ1-5; 7 nucleotides match TRBD1. With V trimmed by 0 bases and J by 6 bases, 0 bases remained unmatched. The CDR3 extends over 13 amino acids. Germline CDR1 reads SGHDT; CDR2 reads YYEEEE. CDR3 sequence: CASSLDRGQPQHF. CDR3 nucleotides: TGTGCCAGCAGCTTGGACAGGGGTCAGCCCCAGCATTTT.

The J gene is TRBJ2-1, the V gene TRBV7-8, with 8 bases that match TRBD2. V lost 2 bases and J lost 8; bases outside the gene matches: 11. Looked up from germline, CDR1 is SGHVS and CDR2 is FQNEAQ. This CDR3 has 16 amino acids. The CDR3 protein is CASSLIGGSGIYEQFF. The CDR3 region has the DNA TGTGCCAGCAGCTTAATCGGGGGTAGCGGGATCTATGAGCAGTTCTTC.